The source of this T cell receptor (beta chain) is a study of monozygotic twins with inflammatory bowel disease. Overall study results and limits: What may have added variability to patient repertoires is that immunosuppressive treatments differed. No difference was seen in repertoire similarity between concordant and discordant twins, possibly from limited power.

With respect to this clonotype: The antigen remains unidentified.

The CDR3 runs to 15 residues. Germline assignment: CDR1 SGHVS and CDR2 FQNEAQ. TCRdb reprocessed the 5' RACE reads and reports one entry per CDR3 protein, with no DNA. Recorded here are about 210,000 distinct CDR3 sequences; the top ten clones represent 1.6%. This chain links TRBV7-8 with TRBJ2-1; TCRdb picks TRBD1, but there is no DNA to check that call. The sequenced material came from blood. The receptor was isolated from a human donor with ulcerative colitis or Crohn's disease, or a healthy co-twin of an affected twin (not recorded which). This chain's CDR3 is CASSVGGQGYNEQFF.